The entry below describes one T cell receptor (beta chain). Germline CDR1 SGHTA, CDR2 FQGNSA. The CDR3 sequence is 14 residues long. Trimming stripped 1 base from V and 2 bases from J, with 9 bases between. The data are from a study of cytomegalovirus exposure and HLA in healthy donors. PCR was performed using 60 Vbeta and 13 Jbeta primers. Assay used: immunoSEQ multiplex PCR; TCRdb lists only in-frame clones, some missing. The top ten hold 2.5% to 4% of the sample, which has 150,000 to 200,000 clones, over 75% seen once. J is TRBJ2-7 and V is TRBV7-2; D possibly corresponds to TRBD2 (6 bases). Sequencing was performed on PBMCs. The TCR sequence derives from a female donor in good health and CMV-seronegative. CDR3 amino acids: CASSLGLDPYEQYF. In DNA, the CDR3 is TGTGCCAGCAGCTTAGGACTAGACCCCTACGAGCAGTACTTC.